The 21 T cell receptor beta chains below were found in one sample sequenced in a study of regulatory T cells. The primer mix had 52 TRBV and 13 TRBJ primers. The repertoire was sequenced with immunoSEQ multiplex PCR; TCRdb's copy has only in-frame clones and lacks some. This table holds 20,000 to 25,000 clones, approximately 93% found once. Sequencing was done on a sample of CD8+ T cells sorted from blood. Source of these receptors: a child aged 2-15 years with CD3G deficiency.

The genes are TRBV6-6 and TRBJ1-6; D is unclear. The CDR3 loop spans 16 amino acids. Trimming removed 6 bases from V and 0 bases from J, with 12 bases in between. Germline lookup yields CDR1 MNHNY and CDR2 SVGAGI (reference sequence). The CDR3 protein is CASRSTGSSYNSPLHF. In DNA, the CDR3 is TGTGCCAGCAGATCGACGGGAAGCTCCTATAATTCACCCCTCCACTTT.

This chain joins TRBV28 and TRBJ2-5, with TRBD2 matching over 7 bases. The DNA end lines up better with TRBJ2-7; the J call may be wrong. CDR3 length: 14 amino acids. Germline V lookup: CDR1 MDHEN, CDR2 SYDVKM. As DNA, the CDR3 is TGTGCCAGCAGTTTAGATGGGACTATCTACGAGCAGTACTTC. Amino acids: CASSLDGTIYEQYF.

This clone was observed once. V usage is TRBV6-1 and J usage is TRBJ2-7; TRBD1 agrees at 9 bases. CDR3 length equals 14 residues. V trimming: 6 bases; J trimming: 3 bases; junction bases outside the gene matches: 6. Germline lookup yields CDR1 MNHNS and CDR2 SASEGT. The CDR3 DNA reads TGTGCCAGCAGCCTTGGACAGGGGTACTACGAGCAGTACTTC. Its translation is CASSLGQGYYEQYF.

The V and J genes are TRBV19 and TRBJ2-7; D is perhaps TRBD2 (5 bases). The ends were cut back, 10 bases at V and 5 bases at J, with 24 bases in the middle. The CDR3 spans 15 residues. CDR1 is LNHDA, CDR2 SQIVND, per germline (reference sequence). The CDR3 DNA reads as TGTGCCACCTCAATGCCCGGGGATTGGGTCAACGAGCAGTACTTC. Encoded protein: CATSMPGDWVNEQYF.

V gene TRBV5-1 combines with J gene TRBJ2-2; unclear D gene. The CDR3 has 12 residues. CDR1 is SGHRS, CDR2 YFSETQ, per germline. The V end was cut by 3 bases, the J end by 3 bases, with 3 bases between. As DNA, the CDR3 is TGCGCCAGCAGCTACTACACCGGGGAGCTGTTTTTT. This sequence encodes CASSYYTGELFF.

The CDR3 sequence: CASSRAAVFYNEQFF. Here the CDR3 DNA reads TGTGCCAGCTCGCGCGCGGCCGTATTCTACAATGAGCAGTTCTTC. The rearrangement uses TRBV28 and TRBJ2-1; D gene ambiguous. The germline gives CDR1 MDHEN, CDR2 SYDVKM. The V and J ends lost 8 bases and 3 bases respectively, with 17 bases between them. This CDR3 has 15 amino acids.

V usage is TRBV7-8 and J usage is TRBJ2-5; D ambiguous. The DNA end lines up better with TRBJ2-7; the J call may be wrong. The CDR3 totals 13 residues. Germline lookup yields CDR1 SGHVS and CDR2 FQNEAQ. The CDR3 DNA sequence: TGTGCCAGCAGCCAAGGGTCCCCCTACGAGCAGTACTTC. Its translation is CASSQGSPYEQYF.

V gene TRBV19 combines with J gene TRBJ2-5; weak D call: TRBD2 (5 bases). Germline lookup yields CDR1 LNHDA and CDR2 SQIVND (reference sequence). Between the trimmed V and J ends, which lost 6 bases and 4 bases, there was a span of 18 bases. The CDR3 is 15 amino acids. The CDR3 DNA reads as TGTGCCAGTAGCTCGGGCGATCGCAGCGGAGAGACCCAGTACTTC. Its protein is CASSSGDRSGETQYF. Filled out from reference TRBV19 and TRBJ2-5, the complete variable domain reads DGGITQSPKYLFRKEGQNVTLSCEQNLNHDAMYWYRQDPGQGLRLIYYSQIVNDFQKGDIAEGYSVSREKKESFPLTVTSAQKNPTAFYLCASSSGDRSGETQYFGPGTRLLVL.

The chain recombines TRBV4-1 with TRBJ2-1; D gene unclear. Germline lookup yields CDR1 MGHRA and CDR2 YSYEKL. The CDR3 sequence is 15 residues long. The V and J ends lost 0 bases and 3 bases respectively, with 9 bases between them. The CDR3 spells CASSQDLGGYNEQFF. CDR3 DNA sequence: TGCGCCAGCAGCCAAGATTTGGGCGGCTACAATGAGCAGTTCTTC.

The chain is built from TRBV6-1 and TRBJ2-7; TRBD2 might be the D (5 bases). The V gene's germline CDR1 is MNHNS and CDR2 SASEGT. Trimming stripped 8 bases from V and 0 bases from J, with 11 bases between. The CDR3 is 13 residues long. The CDR3 region has the DNA TGTGCCAGCGAGGGTCCCATCTCCTACGAGCAGTACTTC. It translates to CASEGPISYEQYF.

J is TRBJ2-7 and V is TRBV6-6, with 8 bases lining up with TRBD1. Germline V gives CDR1 MNHNY, CDR2 SVGAGI (reference sequence). The CDR3 is 15 residues long. V dropped 2 bases and J dropped 4; count of bases not matched to a gene: 7. CDR3 region: CASSYPGTGIYEQYF. Written as DNA, the CDR3 is TGTGCCAGCAGTTACCCCGGGACAGGTATATACGAGCAGTACTTC.

This chain uses TRBV28 with TRBJ2-1, with 10 positions matching TRBD2. Germline loops: CDR1 MDHEN, CDR2 SYDVKM. This CDR3 is built from 15 residues. J lost 5 bases, V lost 3 bases, and 4 bases had no gene match. The CDR3 sequence is CASSLGLAGDNEQFF. The CDR3 nucleotides are TGTGCCAGCAGTTTGGGCCTAGCGGGAGACAATGAGCAGTTCTTC.

For the CDR3, the DNA is TGTGCCAGCAGTGCCAAATCTAGGCGTCTAGGCAATGAGCAGTTCTTC. Its protein is CASSAKSRRLGNEQFF. The chain joins TRBV28 to TRBJ2-1; D remains ambiguous. Germline CDR1 MDHEN, CDR2 SYDVKM. The V end lost 5 bases, the J end lost 6 bases, and 20 bases lay between the germline ends. The CDR3 totals 16 residues.

The chain joins TRBV6-6 to TRBJ2-1; the D gene is possibly TRBD1 (5 bases). CDR1 and CDR2 from the germline V gene are MNHNY and SVGAGI (reference sequence). The CDR3 spans 15 residues. Deletions cut 5 bases from V and 5 bases from J, with 16 bases between. The CDR3 reads CASSRPLTGNNEQFF. The CDR3 DNA follows: TGTGCCAGCAGTAGGCCTCTTACAGGTAACAATGAGCAGTTCTTC.

Only one count was recorded for this clone. The V call is TRBV7-2, the J call TRBJ1-2, with 7 bases aligning to TRBD1. The trim removed 3 bases at V and 8 bases at J, leaving 9 bases unmatched. Germline CDR1 reads SGHTA; CDR2 reads FQGNSA. The CDR3 is made up of 14 amino acids. The CDR3 sequence: CASSFDGTAGGYTF. The CDR3 nucleotides are TGTGCCAGCAGCTTCGATGGGACAGCCGGGGGCTACACCTTC.

CDR3 sequence: CASSLDFPGLAPYEQYF. CDR3 DNA: TGTGCCAGCAGCTTAGACTTCCCGGGACTAGCGCCCTACGAGCAGTACTTC. This rearrangement joins TRBV7-8 to TRBJ2-7; 10 bases are shared with TRBD2. The CDR3 has 17 residues. Trimming took 1 base from V and 2 from J; bases not matched to a gene: 8. The germline V gene has CDR1 SGHVS and CDR2 FQNEAQ.

The V and J genes are TRBV28 and TRBJ2-7; D might be TRBD1 or TRBD2, each matching 5 bases. Between the trimmed V and J ends, which lost 6 bases and 1 base, there was a span of 16 bases. The germline CDR1 and CDR2 sequences are MDHEN and SYDVKM. The CDR3 runs 15 residues. The CDR3: CASSQTGTNSYEQYF. Here the CDR3 DNA reads TGTGCCAGCAGCCAAACGGGGACGAATTCCTACGAGCAGTACTTC. Full variable domain (missing parts from reference TRBV28 and TRBJ2-7): DVKVTQSSRYLVKRTGEKVFLECVQDMDHENMFWYRQDPGLGLRLIYFSYDVKMKEKGDIPEGYSVSREKKERFSLILESASTNQTSMYLCASSQTGTNSYEQYFGPGTRLTVT.

This clone was seen a handful of times. V is TRBV28 and J is TRBJ2-3; 8 bases line up with TRBD2. V was pared by 5 bases and J by 2 bases, with 9 bases of the junction left unmatched. This CDR3 comprises 16 residues. The germline CDR1 and CDR2 sequences are MDHEN and SYDVKM. This CDR3 is CASSQLAGRDTDTQYF. The CDR3 bases are TGTGCCAGCAGTCAATTAGCGGGACGGGACACAGATACGCAGTATTTT.

The V and J genes are TRBV6-1 and TRBJ2-3; unclear D gene. Germline-derived CDR1 and CDR2 are MNHNS and SASEGT. The ends were cut back, 6 bases at V and 2 bases at J, with 12 bases in the middle. This CDR3 is built from 14 residues. DNA for the CDR3: TGTGCCAGCAGCCAAGGTTTTTTCACAGATACGCAGTATTTT. Translation gives CASSQGFFTDTQYF.

The chain carries TRBV4-1 and TRBJ1-1; D not certain. V dropped 1 base and J dropped 11 bases, with 14 bases sitting between them. The CDR3 has 13 amino acids. Germline V gene data show CDR1 as MGHRA and CDR2 as YSYEKL. The chain's CDR3 is CASSQAPGVKAFF. The CDR3 DNA is TGCGCCAGCAGCCAAGCCCCTGGAGTTAAGGCTTTCTTT.

The chain combines TRBV7-8 with TRBJ2-1, with TRBD1 matching over 7 bases. The CDR3 is made up of 14 amino acids. V lost 5 bases, J lost 7 bases, and 8 bases stayed unmatched. The germline gives CDR1 SGHVS, CDR2 FQNEAQ. The CDR3 sequence: CASSPRDRTNEQFF. The CDR3 region has the DNA TGTGCCAGCAGCCCAAGGGACAGAACGAATGAGCAGTTCTTC.